What follows describes a single T cell receptor (beta chain). Sequencing was performed with immunoSEQ multiplex PCR; in TCRdb, only in-frame clones are kept and a portion is missing. The top ten hold under 4% of the sample, which has around 30,000 clones, about 79% seen once. The V end was cut by 0 bases, the J end by 3 bases, with 6 bases between. Germline V CDR1 and CDR2: ENHRY, SYGVKD. This CDR3 contains 13 residues. The data were taken from a study of preoperative IRX-2 immunotherapy in early breast cancer. Treatment meaning: preoperative locoregional IRX-2 cytokine immunotherapy. Preoperative locoregional IRX-2 cytokine immunotherapy was tested in the phase Ib source study.

The TCR sequence derives from a human donor with breast cancer. The chain joins TRBV10-3 to TRBJ2-7, with D uncertain. The sample was taken from a patient treated with IRX-2 immunotherapy. This chain's CDR3 is CAISESVIYEQYF. In DNA, the CDR3 is TGTGCCATCAGTGAGTCGGTCATCTACGAGCAGTACTTC.